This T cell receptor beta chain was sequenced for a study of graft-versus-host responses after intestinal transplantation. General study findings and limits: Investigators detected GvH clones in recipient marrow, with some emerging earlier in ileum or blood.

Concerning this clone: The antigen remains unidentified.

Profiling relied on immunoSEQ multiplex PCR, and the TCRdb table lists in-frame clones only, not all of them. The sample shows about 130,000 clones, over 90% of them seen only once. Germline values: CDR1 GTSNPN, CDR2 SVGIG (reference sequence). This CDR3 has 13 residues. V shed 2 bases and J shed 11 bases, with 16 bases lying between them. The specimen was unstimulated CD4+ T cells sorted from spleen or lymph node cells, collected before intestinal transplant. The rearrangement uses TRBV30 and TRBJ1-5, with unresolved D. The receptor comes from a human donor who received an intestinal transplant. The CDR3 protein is CAWSPDTALTQHF. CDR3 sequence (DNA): TGTGCCTGGAGTCCAGACACCGCGCTGACCCAGCATTTT.